The entry below describes one T cell receptor beta chain. The data stem from a study of shared clonotypes between healthy human individuals. CDR3 length: 15 amino acids. J gave up 4 bases and V 5 bases, and 7 bases lay outside the gene matches. The germline CDR1 and CDR2 sequences are MDHEN and SYDVKM. Measured with immunoSEQ multiplex PCR; TCRdb has only the in-frame clones, and not every one. Of about half a million clones listed, more than 65% are singletons. The sequencing input was PBMCs. The sequence was obtained from a woman aged 35 to 49 in good health. Some clones in this sample may be carry-over from other donors' samples. The chain couples TRBV28 to TRBJ2-3; 9 positions match TRBD1. CDR3: CASSPGDRVPDTQYF. The CDR3 bases are TGTGCCAGCAGTCCAGGGGACAGGGTACCAGATACGCAGTATTTT.